A single T cell receptor beta chain is shown here with its context. Its antigen is still unknown. It has no much larger one-base neighbor in the sample; base qualities were not kept. This entry belongs to a study of cytomegalovirus exposure and HLA in healthy donors (dated by TCRdb to about 2017). Regarding the complete study: An earlier analysis of fewer than 750 of the donors reported 250 to 350 Gb of sequence data and 117 million unique TCR beta sequences obtained from about 180 million T cells. Donor age, sex, ethnicity and CMV serostatus were collected together with the repertoire data. Along with the roughly 610-subject first cohort, a separate validation cohort of over a hundred different subjects was used. The number of typed donors differed by locus: roughly 620-640 for A, B, C, DRB1 and DQB1; approximately 520 for DQA1; 606 for DPA1; and about 450 for DPB1. The later analysis used no new phenotypic data to find candidate immune exposures, relying instead on TCR beta sequences and their occurrence across donors. An earlier analysis of 500 to 750 of the donors applied high-throughput TCR beta sequencing to assess whether each TCR beta V gene segment acted as functional or pseudogenic. Genome-wide SNP genotypes for about 55% of the roughly 670 donors were used in a later genetic analysis, which treated that subset as a discovery cohort. On average, 235,054 unique TCR beta nucleotide sequences were sequenced per donor among some 430 genotyped donors of the cohort, with around 19% of those sequences being non-productive. A later analysis re-examined previously published TCR beta repertoires from more than 600 donors and added high-resolution HLA genotyping to investigate patterns of TCR occurrence. Class I and class II HLA loci were covered by the typing at four-digit resolution. The T cell repertoires of 666 subjects were profiled by immunosequencing and related to cytomegalovirus serostatus. The study aimed to test whether cataloging public T cell receptors could reveal signatures of past pathogen exposure. Of the 350 to 450 genotyped donors, approximately 83% fell in the genetic ancestry cluster associated with self-reported Caucasian donors. High-throughput TCR immunosequencing, statistical association of individual TCRs with disease status, and machine learning were combined to predict cytomegalovirus infection status. An early release covering roughly 640 HLA-typed donors comprised roughly 300 gigabases of sequencing data and around 80 million unique TCR sequences. All discovery cohort repertoires had been generated on a single sequencing platform. Four or five DR-DQ haplotypes were handled as single units for association and clustering, since linkage in the cohort was strong.

The cohort was made up of 650 to 700 healthy bone marrow donors. All cohort members were sampled while nominally healthy, although unrecorded immune exposures were likely present. The donor tested CMV seropositive and was one of the 289 seropositive cohort members. Every donor gave a peripheral blood sample, and the peripheral blood mononuclear cells from that sample were used for TCR beta sequencing. The Qiagen DNeasy Blood Extraction Kit was used to extract genomic DNA from the blood cell samples. The paper as a whole reports these results and caveats: A total of roughly 160 TCR beta chains were listed by the study as associated with cytomegalovirus. The authors suggested that the approach could potentially be extended to other disease states and immunological phenotypes. The classifier was reported to diagnose cytomegalovirus status with high specificity and sensitivity in both the original cohort and the validation cohort. Only TCR beta chains were sequenced in this cohort, and the absence of alpha or paired-chain data limited detectable features. A later analysis found that most CMV-associated TCR beta chains appeared HLA-restricted, with HLA associations seemingly driven largely by CMV exposure. In a later genetic analysis, fewer N-insertions in productive TCRs were reported among donors in an Asian-associated ancestry cluster than the 666-donor mean. A group of highly shared sequence variants was considered likely to be a technical artifact of the sequencing pipeline. A later genetic analysis associated a missense DCLRE1C variant with V-gene and J-gene trimming of TCR beta chains, and an independent cohort replicated the association. Because counts were too low, 15 to 20 rarely observed V segments, including chromosome 9 orphons, were excluded from the earlier analysis of some 590 of the donors. Roughly uniform sequencing depth across donors was assumed in presence/absence analyses, although this assumption may not hold. In vitro tests confirmed that a few of the cytomegalovirus-associated TCR beta chains recognize cytomegalovirus antigens. Correlated functional status among segregating V segments might reflect linkage disequilibrium, but an unknown experimental factor could not be ruled out. Because HLA typing was missing for some donors at each locus, association tests included only the typed subset. The only immune exposure information available for the cohort was CMV serostatus. In an earlier analysis of 450 to 750 of the donors, most TCR beta V segments appeared in productive rearrangements about 90% or about 30% of the time, broadly matching IMGT annotations. The 87-base-pair reads could not distinguish some IMGT-functional V segments, including TRBV6-2 and TRBV6-3, so those segments were excluded. Most TCR sequences were observed very rarely across donors, whereas some public TCRs were present in many individuals. Compared with equally common non-associated chains, HLA-associated TCR beta chains in a later analysis were more clonally expanded and had lower generation probabilities. In a later analysis, the rate of TCR association differed among HLA loci, with DRB1 alleles having the most associated TCRs and HLA-C alleles having the fewest. In a later analysis, about 16,000 TCR beta sequences were associated with specific HLA alleles at a false discovery rate of 0.05. Strong co-occurrence of HLA alleles, especially DR and DQ, made assigning TCR associations to individual alleles difficult. According to a later analysis, parvovirus B19, influenza, CMV and Epstein-Barr virus appeared linked to several top co-occurrence clusters. A further reported finding was that TCR beta sequences accurately predicted the HLA-A and HLA-B alleles for most subjects in the first cohort.

V has 1 base trimmed and J has 4 bases trimmed; junction bases matching no gene number 9. The germline V gene sets CDR1 to SGHTA and CDR2 to FQGNSA. From the cysteine through the phenylalanine, the CDR3 covers 18 amino acids. CDR3 DNA only is kept here, 54 bases in frame from base 1. Libraries were made using the immunoSEQ multiplex PCR assay. For the multiplex PCR, a mixture combining 60 forward primers for TCR Vbeta segments and 13 reverse primers for TCR Jbeta segments was used. A multiplex PCR assay on genomic DNA amplified the CDR3 region of rearranged TCR beta genes. Amplified TCR beta libraries were sequenced as 87-base-pair reads on the Illumina HiSeq System. Per the authors' processing: A later analysis tallied 75 million to 95 million unique TCR beta chains across the 550 to 850 repertoires, and approximately 12 million of those chains were shared by two or more donors. Raw reads were error-corrected and collapsed into unique sequences with a nearest-neighbor algorithm that merged closely related sequences to remove PCR and sequencing errors. Alignment of CDR3 sequences to IMGT reference sequences was used to assign V, D and J gene segments. For a sequence to be retained, a match of at least six nucleotides to both a V gene segment and a J gene segment was required. Rearrangements were classified as productive when the CDR3 lacked stop codons and remained in frame with V and J, and all other rearrangements were classified as non-productive. Following IMGT convention, CDR3 was defined as the stretch from the second conserved V-encoded cysteine to the conserved J-encoded phenylalanine. Sequences without an unambiguous match to a single V gene segment were excluded from the earlier analysis of a few hundred of the donors. An earlier analysis of 500 to 700 of the donors classified V segments as functional when productive rearrangements were above 56.7% and as segregating when the standard deviation between donors was above 5%. A statistical classification framework was built to diagnose cytomegalovirus status from the catalog of TCR beta chain sequences. In a later analysis, V and J genes were assigned by comparing TCR nucleotide sequences against IMGT/GENE-DB human TR gene sequences. A later analysis assigned CDR3 sequences and most-parsimonious VDJ recombination scenarios with the TCRdist pipeline. In a later analysis, every TCR beta chain was defined by the combination of its CDR3 amino acid sequence and its V-gene family, and reads without a unique V-gene family were dropped. As a way to deal with suspected cross-contamination and a sequencing artifact, a later analysis dropped under 600 nucleotide sequences that were highly shared and had low generation probability. In a later analysis, a clonal expansion index was calculated for each public chain from normalized within-repertoire ranks of inferred template counts. Generation probabilities in a later analysis came from a VDJ recombination model fitted to out-of-frame rearrangements, and those results were checked against IGoR. In a later analysis, TCR-TCR, TCR-HLA and TCR-CMV co-occurrence was scored with hypergeometric tests, and a repertoire-size bias correction was applied to TCR pairs. In a later analysis, false discovery rates were estimated by permuting HLA or CMV assignments 20 times. In a later analysis, co-occurring TCRs were grouped using DBSCAN, with TCRdist sequence similarity added in when clustering inside HLA-allele-positive subsets. Repertoires with fewer than 30,000 or more than 120,000 public chains, plus five repertoires with anomalous nucleotide sharing, were excluded from co-occurrence clustering. The table comes from immuneACCESS by way of TCRdb, which keeps in-frame sequences with V and J called. Part of the clones is missing from these tables; in studies checked, under half for an unresolved V gene and the rest for unknown reasons. V, J and clone size are those of that table, while D and trimming were read from the DNA. Here the sample has under 200,000 clones; roughly 80% occur a single time. Over 1.2% of the sample is in the top ten clones.

The sample taken for sequencing was PBMCs. The V gene is TRBV7-2 and the J gene is TRBJ2-3, with 12 middle bases fitting TRBD2. The receptor comes from a girl aged 10-17 years in good health and CMV-seropositive. The CDR3 in this case is CASSLVGASGGAPDTQYF. The nucleotide sequence reads as follows: TGTGCCAGCAGCTTAGTAGGTGCTAGCGGGGGGGCTCCAGATACGCAGTATTTT.